This T cell receptor beta chain was profiled in a study of CD8 T cells in ankylosing spondylitis. From the 5' RACE reads, TCRdb called clonotypes with MiXCR, one entry per CDR3 protein. The sample has hundreds of thousands of distinct CDR3 sequences, about 24% seen once. This clonotype was seen more than once but under ten times. What it recognizes is unknown. Study findings and constraints: A motif of eight highly homologous TCR beta variants was seen as apparently characteristic of ankylosing spondylitis blood. Significant enrichment of disease-linked clones was reported in matched ankylosing spondylitis synovial fluid. As for the disease-linked clones, they showed a CD8+ phenotype and occurred at relatively low frequencies in peripheral blood.

The germline gives CDR1 DFQATT, CDR2 SNEGSKA (reference sequence). The CDR3 length is 14 residues. V lost 3 bases, J lost 3 bases, and 14 bases lay in between. This sequence originates from a male donor with ankylosing spondylitis. This chain links TRBV20-1 with TRBJ1-2; D is perhaps TRBD1 (5 bases). Sequencing used blood, either unsorted or a sorted T cell fraction (not recorded which). In DNA, the CDR3 is TGCAGTGCTAGTGAAGGGGCAGGGCACTATGGCTACACCTTC. Residues: CSASEGAGHYGYTF.